This T cell receptor beta chain originates from a study of neurological immune-mediated disorders. This clonotype was recorded many times. The V end was cut by 4 bases, the J end by 6 bases, with 10 bases between. In germline, CDR1 is DFQATT, CDR2 SNEGSKA (reference sequence). The CDR3 loop spans 13 amino acids. TCRdb used MiXCR to reprocess the 5' RACE reads, holding one entry per CDR3 protein. Counted here are roughly 53,000 distinct CDR3 sequences, 6.5% to 8.5% occurring once; the ten biggest clones make up roughly 2%. Regarding time point: longitudinal time-point 3. The chain recombines TRBV20-1 with TRBJ1-6; D call uncertain. The clonotype comes from a woman between 40 and 55 years old in good health. The sequenced sample consisted of PBMCs. The CDR3 sequence: CSATFRGNSPLHF. The DNA for the CDR3 is TGCAGTGCTACCTTCCGGGGTAATTCACCCCTCCACTTT.